The source of this TCR beta chain is a study of blood T cell repertoires in COVID-19. Background on the study: Some COVID-19 samples were acute and others convalescent; all came from the United States, Italy and Spain.

Looked up from germline, CDR1 is LNHDA and CDR2 is SQIVND (reference sequence). The CDR3 extends over 15 amino acids. V was pared by 5 bases and J by 2 bases, with 15 bases between. Libraries were prepared by immunoSEQ multiplex PCR; TCRdb keeps only in-frame clonotypes and omits some of them. The profile shows 130,000 to 150,000 clones, more than 70% of them singletons. This sequence joins TRBV19 and TRBJ1-2, with a possible D match to TRBD1 (6 bases). The TCR originated in a human donor in a cohort sampled during active COVID-19. Sequenced material: peripheral blood. The CDR3 loop is CASSAPDRRNYGYTF. The CDR3 coding sequence is TGTGCCAGTAGTGCCCCGGACAGAAGAAACTATGGCTACACCTTC.